This entry concerns a single T cell receptor (beta chain). This clone has a handful of counts. Its recognized antigen is unknown. Nothing much larger sits one base from this clone, and base qualities are not available. V is reduced by 6 bases and J by 0 bases, leaving a spacing of 6 bases between them. The CDR3 starts with the cysteine, ends with the phenylalanine, and has 13 residues. The kept DNA is CDR3 alone, 39 bases in frame from the first base. The immunoSEQ Assay, a bias-controlled multiplex PCR, was used to amplify TCRbeta CDR3 regions from genomic DNA. The study's processing was this. Within the assay, amplification of reference gene primers was used to estimate how many nucleated cells each sample contained. To quantify the absolute abundance of each unique TCRbeta CDR3 rearrangement, sequence reads were collapsed and filtered. For each sample, productive Simpson clonality was calculated as the square root of Simpson's diversity index over productive rearrangements. The table comes from immuneACCESS by way of TCRdb, which keeps in-frame sequences with V and J called. Part of the clones is missing from these tables; in studies checked, under half for an unresolved V gene and the rest for unknown reasons. That table is the source of V, J and clone size, and D and trimming were worked out from the DNA. The sample yields roughly 350,000 clones; about nine tenths were counted once. 6% to 8.5% of the sample comes from the top ten.

At one collaborating source in Seattle, patients were enrolled during active infection and were followed longitudinally through the course of disease. The collaborating institutions used their own protocols to collect whole blood in K2EDTA tubes. For TCRbeta analysis, collaborators shipped samples as frozen whole blood, isolated PBMCs, or DNA extracted from either of those sample types. These data come from a study of blood T cell repertoires in COVID-19 (TCRdb year 2020). Background on the whole study: Samples covering the acute and convalescent phases of COVID-19 were provided by collaborators in the United States, Italy and Spain. Where available, HLA class I and class II types were obtained from metadata supplied by the sample provider rather than from assay-based typing. Nearly every sample came with metadata listing a de-identified subject ID, COVID-19 status, age in years and sex. The material from the prospective study consisted of cDNA or gDNA derived from T cells, B-cell-depleted T cells, or PBMCs. The repertoires were made available in a free public database intended to serve as a resource for research on the immune response to SARS-CoV-2. Subjects who had been exposed to COVID-19, were actively infected with it, or had recovered from it provided the deeply sampled blood TCRbeta repertoires that made up the dataset. Samples came from the ongoing ImmuneRACE study (first 160 participants) plus 1,254 subjects from 6 global collaborators. General study outcomes and caveats: The quantity of clinical and demographic metadata differed by source and by participant and was supplied without curation.

The sequenced material came from peripheral blood. The TCR comes from a woman aged 70-85 years with COVID-19, enrolled during active disease. This chain is built from TRBV12-3 or TRBV12-4 and TRBJ1-5, with the D gene too uncertain to name. The CDR3 loop reads CASSLYSNQPQHF. The nucleotide sequence reads TGTGCCAGCAGCCTTTATAGCAATCAGCCCCAGCATTTT.